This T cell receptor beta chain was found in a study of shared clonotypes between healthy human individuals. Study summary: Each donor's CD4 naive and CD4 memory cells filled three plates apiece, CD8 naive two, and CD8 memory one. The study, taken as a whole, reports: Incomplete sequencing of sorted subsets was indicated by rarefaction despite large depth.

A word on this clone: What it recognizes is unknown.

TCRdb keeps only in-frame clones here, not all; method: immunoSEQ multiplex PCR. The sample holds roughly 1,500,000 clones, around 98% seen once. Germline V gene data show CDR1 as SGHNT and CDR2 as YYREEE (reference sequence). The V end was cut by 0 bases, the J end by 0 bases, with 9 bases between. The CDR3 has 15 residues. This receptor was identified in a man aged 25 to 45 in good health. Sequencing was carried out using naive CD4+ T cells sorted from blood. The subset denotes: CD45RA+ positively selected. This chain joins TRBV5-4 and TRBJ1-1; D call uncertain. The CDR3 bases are TGTGCCAGCAGCTTGGGACCTTCCCTGAACACTGAAGCTTTCTTT. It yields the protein CASSLGPSLNTEAFF.